The 15 T cell receptor beta chains reported below all come from one sample, sequenced in a study of blood T cell repertoires in COVID-19. The table came from immunoSEQ multiplex PCR; TCRdb's copy has only in-frame clones and leaves some out. The sample holds roughly 35,000 clones; around 82% are singletons and the top ten take around 15%. The material sequenced was peripheral blood. The receptors were gathered from a man aged 65 to 85 with acute or convalescent COVID-19.

The chain couples TRBV19 to TRBJ2-1; 9 bases are shared with TRBD1. Per the germline V gene, CDR1 is LNHDA and CDR2 is SQIVND (reference sequence). The CDR3 loop spans 16 amino acids. V dropped 4 bases and J dropped 6; count of bases not matched to a gene: 10. Here the CDR3 DNA reads TGTGCCAGTAGTAAACGGGACAGGGTTAGATTCAATGAGCAGTTCTTC. Residues: CASSKRDRVRFNEQFF.

This sequence joins TRBV6-2 or TRBV6-3 and TRBJ2-5; TRBD2 agrees at 13 bases. V dropped 2 bases and J dropped 5; count of bases not matched to a gene: 2. The CDR3 runs 15 residues. Germline V gene sequence: CDR1 MNHEY, CDR2 SVGEGT. As DNA, the CDR3 is TGTGCCAGCAGTTACAGGACTAGCGGGGGTGAGACCCAGTACTTC. It is translated as CASSYRTSGGETQYF.

This clone was counted between two and nine times. The chain couples TRBV19 to TRBJ1-5; 11 bases fit TRBD1. With 6 bases clipped from V and 8 bases from J, the junction kept 15 bases outside the gene matches. The CDR3 extends over 17 amino acids. In germline, CDR1 is LNHDA, CDR2 SQIVND (reference sequence). The CDR3 DNA follows: TGTGCCAGTAGCTCCCGGGGCGGGACAGGGGGATTCGAGCCCCAGCATTTT. This translates into CASSSRGGTGGFEPQHF.

The V call is TRBV5-4, the J call TRBJ2-2; 10 positions match TRBD2. The germline V gene encodes CDR1 SGHNT and CDR2 YYREEE (reference sequence). The CDR3 spans 16 residues. With V trimmed by 0 bases and J by 6 bases, 5 bases remained unmatched. CDR3 DNA sequence: TGTGCCAGCAGCTTGGGTGCTAGCGGGAGTTCCGGGGAGCTGTTTTTT. Encoded protein: CASSLGASGSSGELFF.

The table lists this clone with a few counts. The chain carries TRBV7-2 and TRBJ1-5; D is ambiguous. CDR3 length equals 15 residues. V shed 1 base and J shed 0 bases, with 7 bases lying between them. Per the germline V gene, CDR1 is SGHTA and CDR2 is FQGNSA. Here the CDR3 reads CASSLEINSNQPQHF. The CDR3 DNA follows: TGTGCCAGCAGCTTAGAAATTAATAGCAATCAGCCCCAGCATTTT.

The J gene is TRBJ1-1, the V gene TRBV5-6, with 7 nucleotides matching TRBD1. The germline CDR1 and CDR2 sequences are SGHDT and YYEEEE. V shed 4 bases and J 5 bases; nucleotides not matched to a gene: 17. CDR3 length: 17 residues. The CDR3 spells CASSRKPRQGWSTEAFF. CDR3 DNA sequence: TGTGCCAGCAGCCGAAAGCCGAGACAGGGCTGGAGTACTGAAGCTTTCTTT. The full variable domain, with the rest looked up from reference TRBV5-6 and TRBJ1-1, is DAGVTQSPTHLIKTRGQQVTLRCSPKSGHDTVSWYQQALGQGPQFIFQYYEEEERQRGNFPDRFSGHQFPNYSSELNVNALLLGDSALYLCASSRKPRQGWSTEAFFGQGTRLTVV.

This sequence joins TRBV20-1 and TRBJ2-2, with 10 bases aligning to TRBD2. Germline V gives CDR1 DFQATT, CDR2 SNEGSKA (reference sequence). There are 17 residues in the CDR3. The V segment lost 3 bases and the J segment 1 base; nucleotides outside the gene matches: 8. This chain's CDR3 is CSASKVIAGGNTGELFF. The CDR3 nucleotides are TGCAGTGCTAGTAAGGTAATAGCGGGGGGGAACACCGGGGAGCTGTTTTTT.

This CDR3 is CATSSSLGGVEEKLFF. The CDR3 nucleotides read TGTGCCACCAGCAGCTCCCTAGGGGGTGTGGAGGAAAAACTGTTTTTT. The chain has TRBV15 and TRBJ1-4; tentatively, D is TRBD1 (6 bases). The germline V gene encodes CDR1 LNHNV and CDR2 YYDKDF (reference sequence). Trimming removed 3 bases at V and 8 bases at J, with 19 bases between. This CDR3 is built from 16 residues.

The chain joins TRBV6-1 to TRBJ1-5, with D tentatively TRBD1 (5 bases). This CDR3 has 16 residues. The germline V gene encodes CDR1 MNHNS and CDR2 SASEGT. V dropped 1 base and J dropped 4 bases, with 14 bases sitting between them. CDR3 amino acids: CASSEESRGSNQPQHF. The CDR3 DNA follows: TGTGCCAGCAGTGAAGAATCGCGGGGCAGTAATCAGCCCCAGCATTTT.

The rearrangement links TRBV27 to TRBJ2-1, with TRBD2 matching over 14 bases. In germline, CDR1 is MNHEY, CDR2 SMNVEV (reference sequence). CDR3 length: 14 residues. Germline trimming cut 6 bases from V and 9 bases from J; bases unmatched to any gene: 4. The DNA for the CDR3 is TGTGCCAGCAGATGGACTAGCGGGAGGTTTGAGCAGTTCTTC. Translating it yields CASRWTSGRFEQFF.

The chain uses TRBV10-2 and TRBJ1-1; 8 bases are shared with TRBD1. J was trimmed by 4 bases and V by 5 bases; bases with no gene match: 21. The CDR3 has 19 residues. Germline V gene sequence: CDR1 WSHSY, CDR2 SAAADI. The CDR3 reads CASSTRRQGALDGGTEAFF. CDR3 sequence (DNA): TGCGCCAGCAGTACCCGCCGGCAGGGGGCGCTGGATGGAGGCACTGAAGCTTTCTTT.

The J gene is TRBJ2-2, the V gene TRBV6-4, with D perhaps TRBD1 (5 bases). This CDR3 comprises 14 residues. Germline-derived CDR1 and CDR2 are MRHNA and SNTAGT. Deletions cut 4 bases from V and 4 bases from J, with 10 bases between. The CDR3 DNA sequence: TGTGCCAGCAGTGGGCAGGGCGGCACCGGGGAGCTGTTTTTT. This codes for CASSGQGGTGELFF.

The CDR3, as DNA: TGTGCCAGCAGTGCCCCCGGCGGTCGGACCGGGGAGCTGTTTTTT. It encodes CASSAPGGRTGELFF. J is TRBJ2-2 and V is TRBV25-1; D is unresolved. V shed 4 bases and J shed 5 bases, with 14 bases lying between them. This CDR3 is built from 15 residues. Germline V CDR1 and CDR2: MGHDK, SYGVNS.

V is TRBV18 and J is TRBJ2-6; weak D call: TRBD2 (5 bases). The CDR3 runs to 17 residues. In germline, CDR1 is KGHSH, CDR2 LQKENI. V lost 1 base, J lost 0 bases, and 10 bases lay in between. The CDR3, as DNA: TGTGCCAGCTCACCACTCCCGCGGGCCTCTGGGGCCAACGTCCTGACTTTC. Its protein is CASSPLPRASGANVLTF. The full variable domain, in which reference TRBV18 and TRBJ2-6 provide the parts outside the CDR3, is NAGVMQNPRHLVRRRGQEARLRCSPMKGHSHVYWYRQLPEEGLKFMVYLQKENIIDESGMPKERFSAEFPKEGPSILRIQQVVRGDSAAYFCASSPLPRASGANVLTFGAGSRLTVL.

The CDR3 here is CASSTGQIQFF. The CDR3 bases are TGTGCCAGCAGTACGGGACAGATACAGTTCTTC. The chain links TRBV6-5 to TRBJ2-1; 7 bases match TRBD1. CDR1 is MNHEY, CDR2 SVGAGI, per germline. The CDR3 is made up of 11 amino acids. V was pared by 5 bases and J by 13 bases, with 5 bases of the junction left unmatched.